The sequence of this T cell receptor (beta chain) was determined in a study of cytomegalovirus exposure and HLA in healthy donors. Researchers ran the PCR with 60 Vbeta and 13 Jbeta primers. Here immunoSEQ multiplex PCR was the method, and the copy in TCRdb shows in-frame clones only, minus some. The sample has fewer than 200,000 clones; approximately 70% are singletons. Germline V CDR1 and CDR2: LGHNA, YSLEER. The CDR3 covers 14 residues. V lost 0 bases and J 7 bases, leaving 10 bases between the germline ends. The sample was PBMCs. The J gene is TRBJ2-1, the V gene TRBV4-3, with D maybe TRBD2 (5 bases). This sequence originates from a woman under 40 in good health and CMV-seronegative. The DNA of the CDR3 is TGCGCCAGCAGCCAAGATATGGAGCGGAATGAGCAGTTCTTC. Translated: CASSQDMERNEQFF.